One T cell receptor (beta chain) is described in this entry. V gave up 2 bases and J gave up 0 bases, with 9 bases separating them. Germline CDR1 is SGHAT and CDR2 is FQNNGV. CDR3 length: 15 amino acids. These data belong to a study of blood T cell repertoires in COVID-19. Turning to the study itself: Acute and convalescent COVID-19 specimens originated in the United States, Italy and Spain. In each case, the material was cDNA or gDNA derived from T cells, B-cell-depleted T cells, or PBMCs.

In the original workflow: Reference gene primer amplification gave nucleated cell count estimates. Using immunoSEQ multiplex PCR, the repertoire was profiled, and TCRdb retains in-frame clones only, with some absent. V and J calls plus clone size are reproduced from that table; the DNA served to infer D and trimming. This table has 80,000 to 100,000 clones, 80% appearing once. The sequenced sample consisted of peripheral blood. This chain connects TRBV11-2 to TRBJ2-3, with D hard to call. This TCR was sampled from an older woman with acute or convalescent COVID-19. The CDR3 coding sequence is TGTGCCAGCAGCTTATCCCACTTTAGCACAGATACGCAGTATTTT. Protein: CASSLSHFSTDTQYF.